These 9 T cell receptor beta chains originate from one sample sequenced in a study of shared clonotypes between healthy human individuals. TCRdb keeps only in-frame clones here, not all; method: immunoSEQ multiplex PCR. This table has 1,400,000 or so clones, 98% to 99% appearing once. The specimen was naive CD4+ T cells sorted from blood. Subset defined: CD45RA+ positively selected. The receptors originated from a man aged 25 to 40 in good health.

The genes are TRBV14 and TRBJ2-5; tentative D call: TRBD2 (6 bases). The CDR3 is 13 residues long. CDR1 and CDR2 (germline): SGHDN, FVKESK. V dropped 3 bases and J dropped 4 bases, with 9 bases sitting between them. DNA of the CDR3: TGTGCCAGCAGCCATCGACTAGGAGAGACCCAGTACTTC. It yields the protein CASSHRLGETQYF.

The chain couples TRBV6-5 to TRBJ1-5; a possible D gene is TRBD1 (5 bases). Germline assignment: CDR1 MNHEY and CDR2 SVGAGI. The ends were cut back, 2 bases at V and 10 bases at J, with 12 bases in the middle. CDR3 size: 13 residues. This CDR3 is CASSYRWGFPQHF. The CDR3 bases are TGTGCCAGCAGTTACCGGTGGGGCTTTCCCCAGCATTTT.

The genes are TRBV27 and TRBJ2-4; D possibly matches TRBD1 or TRBD2 (5 bases each). The CDR3 is 18 residues long. Trimming took 6 bases from V and 0 from J, leaving 21 bases between them. CDR1 is MNHEY, CDR2 SMNVEV, per germline (reference sequence). For the CDR3, the DNA is TGTGCCAGCAGACCTCAACCCGGGGCAGGTGAAGCCAAAAACATTCAGTACTTC. This gives the protein CASRPQPGAGEAKNIQYF.

The rearrangement links TRBV5-1 to TRBJ2-1; D may correspond to TRBD1 or TRBD2 (5 bases each). Germline CDR1 and CDR2: SGHRS and YFSETQ. The CDR3 contains 13 residues. The V end lost 5 bases, the J end lost 6 bases, and 12 bases lay between the germline ends. Here the CDR3 reads CASSWGLGNEQFF. CDR3 nucleotide sequence: TGCGCCAGCAGTTGGGGGTTGGGCAATGAGCAGTTCTTC. Full variable domain (outside the CDR3, taken from reference TRBV5-1 and TRBJ2-1): KAGVTQTPRYLIKTRGQQVTLSCSPISGHRSVSWYQQTPGQGLQFLFEYFSETQRNKGNFPGRFSGRQFSNSRSEMNVSTLELGDSALYLCASSWGLGNEQFFGPGTRLTVL.

This chain links TRBV5-8 with TRBJ2-4; D unresolved. The V gene lost 4 bases and the J gene lost 13 bases, with 6 bases spanning the gap. Germline V lookup: CDR1 SGHTS, CDR2 YDEGEE. This CDR3 has 9 residues. The CDR3 DNA is TGTGCCAGCAGCCCTTTCCAGTACTTC. Translating gives CASSPFQYF.

The genes are TRBV5-1 and TRBJ1-4; D gene uncertain. Trimming shortened V by 4 bases and J by 5 bases, and 12 bases separated the two germline ends. CDR1 and CDR2 (germline): SGHRS, YFSETQ. CDR3 length: 14 residues. Written as DNA, the CDR3 is TGCGCCAGCAGCCGGACGTCTCAGAATGAAAAACTGTTTTTT. It translates to CASSRTSQNEKLFF. The whole variable domain, remainder taken from reference TRBV5-1 and TRBJ1-4, is KAGVTQTPRYLIKTRGQQVTLSCSPISGHRSVSWYQQTPGQGLQFLFEYFSETQRNKGNFPGRFSGRQFSNSRSEMNVSTLELGDSALYLCASSRTSQNEKLFFGSGTQLSVL.

The chain employs TRBV11-3 and TRBJ2-5; a weak D match, TRBD2 (5 bases). V lost 1 base, J lost 5 bases, and 11 bases lay in between. Germline CDR1 SGHNT, CDR2 YENEEA. The CDR3 spans 14 residues. The CDR3 bases are TGTGCCAGCAGCTTAGCAGGACTCGGGGAGACCCAGTACTTC. Encoded protein: CASSLAGLGETQYF.

The chain recombines TRBV6-4 with TRBJ2-2, with 8 bases identical to TRBD2. J gave up 0 bases and V 9 bases, and 9 bases lay outside the gene matches. The CDR3 consists of 16 residues. The germline V gene encodes CDR1 MRHNA and CDR2 SNTAGT. CDR3 bases: TGTGCCAGATGGTCTAGCGGGCGAACGAACACCGGGGAGCTGTTTTTT. As protein: CARWSSGRTNTGELFF.

Remarks on this clone: Other DNA sequences in the same sample also yield this CDR3. The CDR3 sequence is CASSILGQPQHF. CDR3 nucleotide sequence: TGTGCCAGTAGTATTTTAGGCCAGCCCCAGCATTTT. The chain uses TRBV19 and TRBJ1-5; unclear D gene. The CDR3 contains 12 residues. Germline CDR1 LNHDA, CDR2 SQIVND (reference sequence). Trimming took 3 bases from V and 7 from J, leaving 7 bases between them.